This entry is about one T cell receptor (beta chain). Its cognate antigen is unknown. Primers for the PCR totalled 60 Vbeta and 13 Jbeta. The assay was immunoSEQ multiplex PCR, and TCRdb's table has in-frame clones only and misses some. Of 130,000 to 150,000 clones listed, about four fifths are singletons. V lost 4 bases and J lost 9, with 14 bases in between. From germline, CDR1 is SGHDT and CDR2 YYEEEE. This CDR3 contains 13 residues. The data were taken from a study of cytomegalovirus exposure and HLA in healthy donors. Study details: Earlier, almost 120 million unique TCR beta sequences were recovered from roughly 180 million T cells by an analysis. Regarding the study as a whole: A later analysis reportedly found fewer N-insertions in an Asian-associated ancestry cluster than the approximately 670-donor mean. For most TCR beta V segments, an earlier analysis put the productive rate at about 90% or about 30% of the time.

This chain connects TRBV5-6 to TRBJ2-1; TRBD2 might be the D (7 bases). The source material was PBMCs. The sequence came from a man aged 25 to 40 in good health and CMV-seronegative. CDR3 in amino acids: CASSPKRGGEQFF. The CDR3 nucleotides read TGTGCCAGCAGCCCCAAAAGGGGGGGTGAGCAGTTCTTC.